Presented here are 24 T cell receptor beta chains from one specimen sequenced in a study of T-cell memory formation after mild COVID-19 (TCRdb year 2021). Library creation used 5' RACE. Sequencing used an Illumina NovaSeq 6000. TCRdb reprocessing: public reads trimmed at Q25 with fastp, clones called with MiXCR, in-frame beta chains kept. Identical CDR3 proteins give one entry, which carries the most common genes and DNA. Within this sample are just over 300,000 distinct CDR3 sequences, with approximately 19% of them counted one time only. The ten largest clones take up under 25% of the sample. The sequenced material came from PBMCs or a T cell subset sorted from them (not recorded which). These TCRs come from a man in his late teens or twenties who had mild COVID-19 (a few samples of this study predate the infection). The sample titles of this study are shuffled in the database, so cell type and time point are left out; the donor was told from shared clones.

CDR3 sequence reads: CASSLVEGPSLYGYTF. In DNA form, the CDR3 reads TGCGCCAGCAGCTTAGTTGAGGGGCCCTCCTTATATGGCTACACCTTC. The chain couples TRBV5-1 to TRBJ1-2; D might be TRBD1 (5 bases). The CDR3 runs to 16 residues. The germline CDR1 and CDR2 sequences are SGHRS and YFSETQ. V lost 2 bases to trimming and J lost 5 bases, with 19 bases between them.

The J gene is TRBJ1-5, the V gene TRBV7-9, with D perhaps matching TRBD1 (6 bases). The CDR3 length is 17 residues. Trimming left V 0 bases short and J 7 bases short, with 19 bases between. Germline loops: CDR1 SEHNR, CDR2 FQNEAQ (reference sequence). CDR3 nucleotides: TGTGCCAGCAGCTTAGCCTACTCCGGGACAAGAGACCAGCCCCAGCATTTT. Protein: CASSLAYSGTRDQPQHF.

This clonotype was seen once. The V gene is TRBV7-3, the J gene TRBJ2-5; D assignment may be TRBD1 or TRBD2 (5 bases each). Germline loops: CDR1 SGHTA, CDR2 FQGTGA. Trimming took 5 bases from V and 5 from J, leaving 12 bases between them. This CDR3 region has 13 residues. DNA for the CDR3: TGTGCCAGCAGCCTCATGTGGGGGGAGACCCAGTACTTC. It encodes CASSLMWGETQYF. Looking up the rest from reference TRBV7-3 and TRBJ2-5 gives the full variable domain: GAGVSQTPSNKVTEKGKYVELRCDPISGHTALYWYRQSLGQGPEFLIYFQGTGAADDSGLPNDRFFAVRPEGSVSTLKIQRTERGDSAVYLCASSLMWGETQYFGPGTRLLVL.

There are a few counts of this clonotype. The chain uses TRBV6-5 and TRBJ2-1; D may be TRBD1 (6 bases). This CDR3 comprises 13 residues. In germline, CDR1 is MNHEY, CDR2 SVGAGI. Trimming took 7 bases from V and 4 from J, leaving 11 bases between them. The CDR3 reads CASKPDRYNEQFF. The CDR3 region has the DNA TGTGCCAGCAAGCCGGACAGATACAATGAGCAGTTCTTC.

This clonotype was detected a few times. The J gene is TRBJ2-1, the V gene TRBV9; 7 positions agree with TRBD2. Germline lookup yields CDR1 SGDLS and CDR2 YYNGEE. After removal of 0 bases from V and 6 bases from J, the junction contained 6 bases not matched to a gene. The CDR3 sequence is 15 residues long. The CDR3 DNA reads TGTGCCAGCAGCGTAGTGAGCGGGGCCCTCAATGAGCAGTTCTTC. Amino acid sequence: CASSVVSGALNEQFF.

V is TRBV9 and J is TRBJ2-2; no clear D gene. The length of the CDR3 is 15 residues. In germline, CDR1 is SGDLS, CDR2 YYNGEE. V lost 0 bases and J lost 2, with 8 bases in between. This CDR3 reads CASSVVSGNTGELFF. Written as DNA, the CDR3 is TGTGCCAGCAGCGTAGTCTCCGGTAACACCGGGGAGCTGTTTTTT.

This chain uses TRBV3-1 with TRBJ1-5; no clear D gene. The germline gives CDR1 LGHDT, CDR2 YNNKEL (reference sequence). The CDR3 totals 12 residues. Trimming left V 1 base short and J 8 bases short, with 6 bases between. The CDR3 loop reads CASSQAREPQHF. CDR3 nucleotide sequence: TGTGCCAGCAGCCAAGCGCGGGAGCCCCAGCATTTT.

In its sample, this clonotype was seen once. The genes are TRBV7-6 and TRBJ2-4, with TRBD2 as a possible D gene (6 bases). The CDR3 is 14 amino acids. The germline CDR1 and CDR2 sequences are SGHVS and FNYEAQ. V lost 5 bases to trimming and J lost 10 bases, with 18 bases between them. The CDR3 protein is CASSGNPGAGIQYF. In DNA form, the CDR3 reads TGTGCCAGCAGCGGCAACCCGGGAGCTGGGATTCAGTACTTC.

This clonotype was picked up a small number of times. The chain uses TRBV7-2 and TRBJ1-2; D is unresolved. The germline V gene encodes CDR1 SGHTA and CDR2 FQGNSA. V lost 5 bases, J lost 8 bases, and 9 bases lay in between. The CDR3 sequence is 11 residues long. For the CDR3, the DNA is TGTGCCAGCAGCCTGGGTCTAGGCTACACCTTC. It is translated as CASSLGLGYTF. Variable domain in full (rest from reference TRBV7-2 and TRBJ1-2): GAGVSQSPSNKVTEKGKDVELRCDPISGHTALYWYRQSLGQGLEFLIYFQGNSAPDKSGLPSDRFSAERTGGSVSTLTIQRTQQEDSAVYLCASSLGLGYTFGSGTRLTVV.

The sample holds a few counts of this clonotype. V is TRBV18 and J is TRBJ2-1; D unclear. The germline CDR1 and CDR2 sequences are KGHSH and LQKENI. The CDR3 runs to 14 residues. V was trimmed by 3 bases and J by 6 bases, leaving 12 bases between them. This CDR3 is CASSPSYSTNEQFF. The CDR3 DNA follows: TGTGCCAGCTCACCTTCGTACAGTACCAATGAGCAGTTCTTC. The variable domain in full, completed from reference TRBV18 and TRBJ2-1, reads NAGVMQNPRHLVRRRGQEARLRCSPMKGHSHVYWYRQLPEEGLKFMVYLQKENIIDESGMPKERFSAEFPKEGPSILRIQQVVRGDSAAYFCASSPSYSTNEQFFGPGTRLTVL.

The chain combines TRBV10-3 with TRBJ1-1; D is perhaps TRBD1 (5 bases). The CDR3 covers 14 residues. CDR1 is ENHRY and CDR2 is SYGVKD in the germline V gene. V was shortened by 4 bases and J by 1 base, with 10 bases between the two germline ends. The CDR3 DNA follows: TGTGCCATCAGTGGAACGGGGGGGAACACTGAAGCTTTCTTT. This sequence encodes CAISGTGGNTEAFF.

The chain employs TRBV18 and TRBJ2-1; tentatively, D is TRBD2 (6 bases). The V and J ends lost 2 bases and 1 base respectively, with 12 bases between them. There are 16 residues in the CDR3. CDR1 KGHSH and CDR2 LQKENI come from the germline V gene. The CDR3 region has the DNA TGTGCCAGCTCACCATGGTCCGGGGGTTCCTACAATGAGCAGTTCTTC. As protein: CASSPWSGGSYNEQFF.

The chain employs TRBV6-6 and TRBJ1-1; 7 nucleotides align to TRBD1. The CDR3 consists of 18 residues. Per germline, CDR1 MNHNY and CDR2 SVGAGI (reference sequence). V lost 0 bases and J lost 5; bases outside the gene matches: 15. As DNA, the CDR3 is TGTGCCAGCAGTTACTCGAAGATGACAGGGCTTTTGGGTACTGAAGCTTTCTTT. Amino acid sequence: CASSYSKMTGLLGTEAFF.

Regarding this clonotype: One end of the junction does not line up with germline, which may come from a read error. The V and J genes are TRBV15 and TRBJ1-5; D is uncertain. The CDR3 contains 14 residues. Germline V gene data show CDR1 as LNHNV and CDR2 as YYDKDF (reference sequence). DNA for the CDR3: TGTGCCACCAGCAGAGATCTCGCCCTTCAGCCACAGCATTTT. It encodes CATSRDLALQPQHF.

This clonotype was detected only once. The CDR3 protein is CASSQRYRGRSNTEAFF. The CDR3, as DNA: TGTGCCAGCAGCCAACGTTACAGGGGGCGAAGCAACACTGAAGCTTTCTTT. The chain employs TRBV7-6 and TRBJ1-1, with 9 bases identical to TRBD1. The CDR3 loop spans 17 amino acids. CDR1 is SGHVS and CDR2 is FNYEAQ in the germline V gene. Unmatched junction bases numbered 12, after V lost 5 bases and J lost 2 bases.

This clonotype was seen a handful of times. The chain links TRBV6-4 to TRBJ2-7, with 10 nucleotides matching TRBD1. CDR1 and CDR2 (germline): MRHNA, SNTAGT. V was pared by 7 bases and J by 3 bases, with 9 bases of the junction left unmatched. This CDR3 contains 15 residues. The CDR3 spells CASTQTGGRHYEQYF. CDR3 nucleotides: TGTGCCAGCACCCAGACAGGGGGCCGCCACTACGAGCAGTACTTC.

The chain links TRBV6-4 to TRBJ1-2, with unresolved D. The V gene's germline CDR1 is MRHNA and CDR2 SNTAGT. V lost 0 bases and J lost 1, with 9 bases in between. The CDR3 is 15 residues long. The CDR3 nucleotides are TGTGCCAGCAGTGACTCGAGAGGAGGTAACTATGGCTACACCTTC. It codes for CASSDSRGGNYGYTF.

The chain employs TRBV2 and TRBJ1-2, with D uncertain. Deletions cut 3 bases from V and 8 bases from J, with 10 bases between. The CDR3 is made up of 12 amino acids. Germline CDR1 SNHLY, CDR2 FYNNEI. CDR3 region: CASSDPAPGYTF. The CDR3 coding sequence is TGTGCCAGCAGTGACCCTGCGCCAGGCTACACCTTC.

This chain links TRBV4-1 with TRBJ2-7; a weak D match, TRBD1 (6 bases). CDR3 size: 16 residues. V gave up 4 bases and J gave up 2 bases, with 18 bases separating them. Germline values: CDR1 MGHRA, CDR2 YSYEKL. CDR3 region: CASSRTGSRRTYEQYF. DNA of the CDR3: TGCGCCAGCAGCCGAACAGGGTCGAGGAGGACCTACGAGCAGTACTTC.

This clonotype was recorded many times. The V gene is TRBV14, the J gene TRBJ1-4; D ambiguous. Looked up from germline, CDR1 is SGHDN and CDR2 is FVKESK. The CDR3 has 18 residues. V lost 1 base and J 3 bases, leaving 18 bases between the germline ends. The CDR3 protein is CASSQGVGKGMANEKLFF. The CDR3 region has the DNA TGTGCCAGCAGCCAAGGAGTTGGCAAGGGAATGGCTAATGAAAAACTGTTTTTT.

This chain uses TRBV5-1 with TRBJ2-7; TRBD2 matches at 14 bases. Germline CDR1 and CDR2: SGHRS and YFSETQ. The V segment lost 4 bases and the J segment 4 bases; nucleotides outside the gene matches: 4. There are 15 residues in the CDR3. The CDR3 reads CASSPGTSGGYEQYV. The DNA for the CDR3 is TGCGCCAGCAGCCCTGGGACTAGCGGGGGTTACGAGCAGTACGTC.

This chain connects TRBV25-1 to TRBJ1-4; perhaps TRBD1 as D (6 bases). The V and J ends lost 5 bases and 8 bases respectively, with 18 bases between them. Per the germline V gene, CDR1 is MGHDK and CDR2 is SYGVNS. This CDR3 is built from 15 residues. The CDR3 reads CASSSTRDKSEKLFF. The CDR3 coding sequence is TGTGCCAGCAGTTCGACCCGGGACAAGTCCGAAAAACTGTTTTTT.

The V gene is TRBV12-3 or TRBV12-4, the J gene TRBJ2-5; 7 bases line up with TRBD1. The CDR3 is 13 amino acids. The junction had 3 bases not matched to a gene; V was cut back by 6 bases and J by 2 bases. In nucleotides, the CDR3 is TGTGCCAGCAGCGCGACAGGGCAAGAGACCCAGTACTTC. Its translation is CASSATGQETQYF.

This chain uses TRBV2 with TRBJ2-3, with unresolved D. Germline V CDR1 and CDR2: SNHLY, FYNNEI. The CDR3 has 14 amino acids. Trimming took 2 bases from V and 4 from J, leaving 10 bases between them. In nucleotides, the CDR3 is TGTGCCAGCAGTGAAATGGACGGCCCAGATACGCAGTATTTT. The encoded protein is CASSEMDGPDTQYF.